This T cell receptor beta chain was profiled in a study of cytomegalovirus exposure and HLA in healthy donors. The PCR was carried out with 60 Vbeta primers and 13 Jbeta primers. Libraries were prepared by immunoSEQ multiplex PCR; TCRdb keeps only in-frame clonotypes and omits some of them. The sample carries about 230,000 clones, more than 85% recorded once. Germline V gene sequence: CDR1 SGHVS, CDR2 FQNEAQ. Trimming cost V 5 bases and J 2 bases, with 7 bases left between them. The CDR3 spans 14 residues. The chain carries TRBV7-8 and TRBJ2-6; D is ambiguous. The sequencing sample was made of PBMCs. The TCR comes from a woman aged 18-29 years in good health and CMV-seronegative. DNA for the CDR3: TGTGCCAGCAGCGCCCCTACTGGGGCCAACGTCCTGACTTTC. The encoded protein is CASSAPTGANVLTF.